This T cell receptor beta chain was captured in a study of cytomegalovirus exposure and HLA in healthy donors. The study ran its PCR with 60 Vbeta and 13 Jbeta primers. The assay was immunoSEQ multiplex PCR, and TCRdb's table has in-frame clones only and misses some. In total, the table holds some 80,000 clones. Germline V gene data show CDR1 as SGHNT and CDR2 as YENEEA. The CDR3 length is 13 residues. V lost 0 bases and J 5 bases, leaving 4 bases between the germline ends. Material for sequencing was PBMCs. The sequence derives from a woman aged 25-40 years in good health and CMV-seronegative. The V gene is TRBV11-3, the J gene TRBJ2-2, with D uncertain. The CDR3 sequence is CASSLDATGELFF. The CDR3 coding sequence is TGTGCCAGCAGCTTAGATGCGACCGGGGAGCTGTTTTTT.